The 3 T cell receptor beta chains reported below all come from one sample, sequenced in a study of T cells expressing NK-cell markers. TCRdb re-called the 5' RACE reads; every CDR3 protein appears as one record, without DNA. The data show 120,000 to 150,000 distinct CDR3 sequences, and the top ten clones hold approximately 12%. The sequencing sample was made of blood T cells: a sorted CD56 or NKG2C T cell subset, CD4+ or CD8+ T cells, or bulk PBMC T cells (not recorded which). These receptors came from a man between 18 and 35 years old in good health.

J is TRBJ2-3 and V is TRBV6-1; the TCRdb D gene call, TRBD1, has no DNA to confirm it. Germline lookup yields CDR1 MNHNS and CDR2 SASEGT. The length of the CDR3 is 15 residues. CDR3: CASSLPGQGIDTQYF.

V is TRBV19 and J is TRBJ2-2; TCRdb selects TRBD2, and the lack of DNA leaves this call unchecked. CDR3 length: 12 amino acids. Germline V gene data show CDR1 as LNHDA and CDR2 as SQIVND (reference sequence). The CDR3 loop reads CASRAGRGELFF.

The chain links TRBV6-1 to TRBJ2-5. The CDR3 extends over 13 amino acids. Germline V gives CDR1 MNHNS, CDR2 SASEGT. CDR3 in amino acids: CASSPGLQETQYF.